This passage covers 28 T cell receptor beta chains from one sample sequenced in a study of blood T cells in healthy people across ages (dated by TCRdb to the mid-2010s). Preparation of the library involved 5' RACE. Sequenced using an Illumina HiSeq 2500. A second PCR of roughly 7 to 11 cycles was performed with a sample-barcoded 5' primer and a J-beta primer mix. TCRdb reprocessing: public reads trimmed at Q25 with fastp, clones called with MiXCR, in-frame beta chains kept. Rows are unified per CDR3 protein, each entry keeping the most common DNA and genes. This sample has approximately 780,000 distinct CDR3 sequences in its table, and approximately 24% of those were observed once. The top ten clones comprise 2.5% to 3.5% of the sample. The data were also submitted as part of a second study, on T cells of mothers and their children.

Sequencing was performed on blood. The receptors stem from a boy under 18 in good health.

V is TRBV29-1 and J is TRBJ1-2; 7 bases map to TRBD1. Germline-derived CDR1 and CDR2 are SQVTM and ANQGSEA. The CDR3 has 11 amino acids. V trimming: 4 bases; J trimming: 6 bases; junction bases outside the gene matches: 2. CDR3 protein: CSVGGTDGYTF. The CDR3 DNA reads as TGCAGCGTTGGTGGGACAGATGGCTACACCTTC.

This clonotype appeared a few times. The J gene is TRBJ1-4, the V gene TRBV12-3 or TRBV12-4; 7 nucleotides line up with TRBD1. This CDR3 has 14 residues. With V trimmed by 5 bases and J by 10 bases, 10 bases remained unmatched. In DNA form, the CDR3 reads TGTGCCAGCAGTCCAGCAGGGGGAATAGGAAAACTGTTTTTT. Its translation is CASSPAGGIGKLFF.

The V and J genes are TRBV20-1 and TRBJ1-3, with 7 bases that match TRBD1. Germline values: CDR1 DFQATT, CDR2 SNEGSKA (reference sequence). Losses at the gene ends were 0 bases for V and 2 bases for J; bases not matched to a gene: 10. The CDR3 has 17 amino acids. The DNA of the CDR3 is TGCAGTGCTAGAGATCGAGTAGGCAGGGGGACTGGAAACACCATATATTTT. This sequence encodes CSARDRVGRGTGNTIYF.

This clonotype came up a few times. This chain links TRBV12-3 or TRBV12-4 with TRBJ1-4, with 8 positions matching TRBD1. The J segment lost 8 bases and the V segment lost 4 bases, leaving 6 bases of the junction unmatched. The CDR3 totals 14 residues. This chain's CDR3 is CASSSTGGAEKLFF. In DNA form, the CDR3 reads TGTGCCAGCAGTTCTACAGGGGGAGCGGAAAAACTGTTTTTT.

This clonotype was seen more than once but under ten times. CDR3 coding DNA: TGTGCCAGCAGTGACCTCCTCCAGCCTGCTTTCTTT. This translates into CASSDLLQPAFF. The chain recombines TRBV6-1 with TRBJ1-1; D is unclear. The CDR3 consists of 12 residues. Germline CDR1 is MNHNS and CDR2 is SASEGT. The V end was cut by 3 bases, the J end by 11 bases, with 13 bases between.

This sequence joins TRBV28 and TRBJ2-5; possible D gene TRBD1, 6 bases. TRBJ2-1 matches the DNA end more closely, so the J call is doubtful. CDR1 and CDR2 from the germline V gene are MDHEN and SYDVKM. CDR3 length: 16 residues. CDR3 nucleotides: TGTGCCAGCAGTTTATGGACAGGCAGCTCCTACAATGAGCAGTTCTTC. It yields the protein CASSLWTGSSYNEQFF.

This clonotype has a handful of counts. The V gene is TRBV28, the J gene TRBJ2-5; 11 positions match TRBD1. J lost 3 bases, V lost 5 bases, and 2 bases had no gene match. Germline-derived CDR1 and CDR2 are MDHEN and SYDVKM. This CDR3 region has 14 residues. CDR3: CASSRDRGEETQYF. The CDR3 nucleotides are TGTGCCAGCAGTCGGGACAGGGGGGAAGAGACCCAGTACTTC.

This clonotype has more than one count but fewer than ten. The J gene is TRBJ2-1, the V gene TRBV12-3 or TRBV12-4, with D possibly TRBD2 on 5 matching bases. The V end lost 3 bases, the J end lost 6 bases, and 12 bases lay between the germline ends. The CDR3 runs 14 residues. CDR3 DNA sequence: TGTGCCAGCAGTTTCGCGCTAGCAGGCAATGAGCAGTTCTTC. Its protein product is CASSFALAGNEQFF.

This clonotype showed up just a few times. The chain joins TRBV28 to TRBJ2-7, with 10 bases fitting TRBD1. J was trimmed by 5 bases and V by 2 bases; bases with no gene match: 3. Per the germline V gene, CDR1 is MDHEN and CDR2 is SYDVKM. The CDR3 extends over 14 amino acids. CDR3: CASSLRQGANEQYF. The CDR3 DNA sequence: TGTGCCAGCAGTTTACGACAGGGGGCCAACGAGCAGTACTTC.

The chain combines TRBV27 with TRBJ1-5; D not resolved. The V and J ends lost 3 bases and 3 bases respectively, with 12 bases between them. Germline V CDR1 and CDR2: MNHEY, SMNVEV (reference sequence). CDR3 length: 15 amino acids. The CDR3 sequence is CASSFKREFNQPQHF. The CDR3 nucleotides are TGTGCCAGCAGTTTTAAGAGGGAGTTCAATCAGCCCCAGCATTTT.

J is TRBJ1-4 and V is TRBV27; D gene uncertain. Germline CDR1 is MNHEY and CDR2 is SMNVEV (reference sequence). This CDR3 is 14 amino acids long. V lost 3 bases to trimming and J lost 7 bases, with 12 bases between them. The CDR3, as DNA: TGTGCCAGCAGTTTTGGCAGTCAGGCTGAAAAACTGTTTTTT. Protein sequence: CASSFGSQAEKLFF. The whole variable domain, remainder taken from reference TRBV27 and TRBJ1-4, is EAQVTQNPRYLITVTGKKLTVTCSQNMNHEYMSWYRQDPGLGLRQIYYSMNVEVTDKGDVPEGYKVSRKEKRNFPLILESPSPNQTSLYFCASSFGSQAEKLFFGSGTQLSVL.

This rearrangement joins TRBV24-1 to TRBJ2-3; 10 nucleotides align to TRBD2. V shed 3 bases, J shed 4 bases, and the junction held 6 bases outside the gene matches. The CDR3 runs 16 residues. The germline gives CDR1 KGHDR, CDR2 SFDVKD. CDR3 protein: CATSDLAGDLPDTQYF. CDR3 sequence (DNA): TGTGCCACCAGTGATCTAGCGGGGGATCTACCAGATACGCAGTATTTT.

This clonotype was seen a handful of times. The chain employs TRBV6-1 and TRBJ2-1, with 7 bases identical to TRBD2. With the DNA end fitting TRBJ2-5 better, the J assignment may be wrong. The CDR3 totals 17 residues. In germline, CDR1 is MNHNS, CDR2 SASEGT. The CDR3 is CASSVRARAGVAETQYF. The CDR3 region has the DNA TGTGCCAGCAGTGTTAGAGCTAGGGCGGGGGTGGCGGAGACCCAGTACTTC.

The chain couples TRBV15 to TRBJ2-7; TRBD1 matches at 9 bases. The germline CDR1 and CDR2 sequences are LNHNV and YYDKDF (reference sequence). The CDR3 has 13 residues. V gave up 4 bases and J gave up 3 bases; unmatched junction bases: 1. CDR3 in amino acids: CATSKGQGYEQYF. The CDR3, as DNA: TGTGCCACCAGCAAGGGACAGGGCTACGAGCAGTACTTC. Full variable domain (remainder filled in from reference TRBV15 and TRBJ2-7): DAMVIQNPRYQVTQFGKPVTLSCSQTLNHNVMYWYQQKSSQAPKLLFHYYDKDFNNEADTPDNFQSRRPNTSFCFLDIRSPGLGDTAMYLCATSKGQGYEQYFGPGTRLTVT.

This clonotype was observed a few times. V gene TRBV5-1 combines with J gene TRBJ2-3, with 9 bases lining up with TRBD1. Germline V CDR1 and CDR2: SGHRS, YFSETQ. This CDR3 comprises 15 residues. V trimming: 7 bases; J trimming: 1 base; junction bases outside the gene matches: 7. CDR3 in amino acids: CASGTGGSGTDTQYF. In nucleotides, the CDR3 is TGCGCCAGCGGTACAGGGGGCTCTGGCACAGATACGCAGTATTTT. Full variable domain (outside the CDR3, taken from reference TRBV5-1 and TRBJ2-3): KAGVTQTPRYLIKTRGQQVTLSCSPISGHRSVSWYQQTPGQGLQFLFEYFSETQRNKGNFPGRFSGRQFSNSRSEMNVSTLELGDSALYLCASGTGGSGTDTQYFGPGTRLTVL.

This clonotype was detected only a few times. This chain joins TRBV14 and TRBJ1-6; no firm D call. This CDR3 is 15 amino acids long. The germline V gene encodes CDR1 SGHDN and CDR2 FVKESK. With 0 bases removed from V and 9 bases from J, the gap between germline ends came to 12 bases. CDR3 bases: TGTGCCAGCAGCCAAGAGTGGGGTCGCCCTTCACCCCTCCACTTT. Protein product: CASSQEWGRPSPLHF.

This chain links TRBV27 with TRBJ2-3; no clear D gene. The CDR3 is 11 amino acids. V was clipped by 4 bases and J by 4 bases, with 3 bases between them. Germline V gene lookup returns CDR1 MNHEY and CDR2 SMNVEV (reference sequence). The CDR3 here is CASSWADTQYF. The CDR3 nucleotides are TGTGCCAGCAGTTGGGCAGATACGCAGTATTTT.

This clonotype was observed a few times. This chain joins TRBV29-1 and TRBJ2-7, with TRBD2 matching 7 bases. The CDR3 contains 13 residues. The germline V gene encodes CDR1 SQVTM and CDR2 ANQGSEA. J gave up 5 bases and V 6 bases, and 10 bases lay outside the gene matches. CDR3 loop: CSVNLWGGNEQYF. As DNA, the CDR3 is TGCAGCGTGAATTTGTGGGGAGGGAACGAGCAGTACTTC.

In its sample, this clonotype was seen a few times. The chain joins TRBV28 to TRBJ1-1; 12 bases line up with TRBD1. The CDR3 consists of 15 residues. J was trimmed by 11 bases and V by 4 bases; bases with no gene match: 11. In germline, CDR1 is MDHEN, CDR2 SYDVKM. This chain's CDR3 is CASSSRTGQGAMAFF. DNA of the CDR3: TGTGCCAGCAGTTCTCGGACGGGACAGGGGGCTATGGCTTTCTTT.

This clonotype came up a few times. The V gene is TRBV11-2, the J gene TRBJ2-3; 10 bases map to TRBD2. This CDR3 has 16 residues. Germline V gene lookup returns CDR1 SGHAT and CDR2 FQNNGV. The junction had 6 bases not matched to a gene; V was cut back by 4 bases and J by 2 bases. The CDR3 region is CASSSQAGGITDTQYF. DNA of the CDR3: TGTGCCAGCAGCTCTCAAGCGGGGGGGATCACAGATACGCAGTATTTT.

The genes are TRBV10-3 and TRBJ2-1; 11 bases fit TRBD2. V gave up 7 bases and J gave up 0 bases; unmatched junction bases: 5. The CDR3 has 16 residues. Germline loops: CDR1 ENHRY, CDR2 SYGVKD. The CDR3 sequence: CAITPSGGHSYNEQFF. In DNA form, the CDR3 reads TGTGCCATCACCCCTAGCGGGGGGCACTCCTACAATGAGCAGTTCTTC.

This clonotype was picked up a small number of times. The chain links TRBV15 to TRBJ2-4, with 12 positions matching TRBD2. CDR3 length equals 16 residues. Germline CDR1 LNHNV, CDR2 YYDKDF (reference sequence). Germline trimming cut 5 bases from V and 5 bases from J; bases unmatched to any gene: 7. CDR3 coding DNA: TGTGCCACCAGCTCATACCTAGCGGGGGGGGAAAACATTCAGTACTTC. This translates into CATSSYLAGGENIQYF.

The chain links TRBV7-6 to TRBJ2-3; TRBD2 matches at 14 bases. This CDR3 is built from 19 residues. Germline V gives CDR1 SGHVS, CDR2 FNYEAQ. With 5 bases clipped from V and 5 bases from J, the junction kept 15 bases outside the gene matches. CDR3 amino acids: CASSPGLAGGYTREDTQYF. The CDR3 DNA reads TGTGCCAGCAGCCCCGGACTAGCGGGGGGTTACACACGAGAAGATACGCAGTATTTT.

J is TRBJ1-2 and V is TRBV12-5; D not resolved. Germline V CDR1 and CDR2: LGHNT, FRNRAP. Trimming left V 4 bases short and J 8 bases short, with 8 bases between. The length of the CDR3 is 11 residues. The CDR3 reads CASGSWWGYTF. CDR3 nucleotides: TGTGCTAGTGGTTCCTGGTGGGGCTACACCTTC.

The chain joins TRBV20-1 to TRBJ2-5; 7 positions match TRBD2. The length of the CDR3 is 17 residues. V lost 3 bases to trimming and J lost 5 bases; unmatched junction nucleotides: 18. Germline loops: CDR1 DFQATT, CDR2 SNEGSKA (reference sequence). The CDR3 sequence: CSARVAAGDLIQETQYF. Here the CDR3 DNA reads TGCAGTGCTAGGGTCGCGGCGGGGGACCTAATCCAGGAGACCCAGTACTTC.

As for this clonotype: An end of the junction differs from the germline gene, which may be a read error. The rearrangement uses TRBV2 and TRBJ2-5; D gene unclear. The CDR3 has 12 amino acids. From germline, CDR1 is SNHLY and CDR2 FYNNEI. The CDR3 protein is CASSGGQGTQYF. The CDR3 DNA follows: TGTGCCAGCAGTGGGGGTCAAGGGACCCAGTACTTC. Variable domain in full (rest from reference TRBV2 and TRBJ2-5): EPEVTQTPSHQVTQMGQEVILRCVPISNHLYFYWYRQILGQKVEFLVSFYNNEISEKSEIFDDQFSVERPDGSNFTLKIRSTKLEDSAMYFCASSGGQGTQYFGPGTRLLVL.

V and J are TRBV7-9 and TRBJ2-7; D not resolved. The germline V gene has CDR1 SEHNR and CDR2 FQNEAQ (reference sequence). The germline V and J ends were trimmed by 4 bases and 2 bases, with 12 bases remaining between them. CDR3 length equals 14 residues. The CDR3 sequence is CASSSDGVTYEQYF. The CDR3 nucleotides read TGTGCCAGCAGCTCGGACGGCGTTACCTACGAGCAGTACTTC.

This chain joins TRBV7-2 and TRBJ2-5; D is perhaps TRBD2 (5 bases). The closer fit of TRBJ2-1 to the DNA end suggests the J call may be wrong. The length of the CDR3 is 13 residues. The germline V gene has CDR1 SGHTA and CDR2 FQGNSA. The CDR3 protein is CASSLGLSIEQFF. As DNA, the CDR3 is TGTGCCAGCAGCTTAGGACTAAGTATTGAGCAGTTCTTC.